The 20 T cell receptor beta chains below all came from one sample that was sequenced in a study of CD8+CD57+ T cells in acquired aplastic anemia. The TCR beta profiling, which covered VDJ combination and CDR3 sequence, was carried out using genomic DNA as the template. Each CDR3 protein gets one entry after TCRdb re-called the reads with MiXCR. The table lists 80,000 or so distinct CDR3 sequences, about 70% of them singletons. Individuals selected for sequencing had exhibited CD8+CD57+ cell expansion on flow cytometry. Source material: sorted CD4+, CD8+, or CD8+CD57+ T cells (not recorded which) from PBMCs. The receptors were gathered from a human donor with aplastic anemia.

The genes are TRBV29-1 and TRBJ1-3, with D possibly being TRBD1 (6 bases). The V end lost 7 bases, the J end lost 4 bases, and 14 bases lay between the germline ends. The CDR3 is made up of 13 amino acids. Per germline, CDR1 SQVTM and CDR2 ANQGSEA. The CDR3 loop is CSAIQGTGNTIYF. The CDR3 DNA reads TGCAGCGCCATACAGGGCACAGGAAACACCATATATTTT.

The CDR3 sequence is CATSRDPGGSYEQYF. In nucleotides, the CDR3 is TGTGCCACCAGCAGAGATCCTGGAGGTTCCTACGAGCAGTACTTC. The chain combines TRBV15 with TRBJ2-7, with D maybe TRBD2 (5 bases). Looked up from germline, CDR1 is LNHNV and CDR2 is YYDKDF (reference sequence). V was cut by 0 bases and J by 1 base, with 10 bases left in between. The CDR3 length is 15 residues.

There are a few counts of this clonotype. The rearrangement uses TRBV10-3 and TRBJ2-5; 7 nucleotides agree with TRBD1. Germline assignment: CDR1 ENHRY and CDR2 SYGVKD. The J segment lost 0 bases and the V segment lost 4 bases, leaving 2 bases of the junction unmatched. The CDR3 runs to 14 residues. CDR3 loop: CAISAGQDQETQYF. The DNA of the CDR3 is TGTGCCATCAGTGCTGGACAGGACCAAGAGACCCAGTACTTC.

The rearrangement links TRBV2 to TRBJ1-5; D unclear. Per the germline V gene, CDR1 is SNHLY and CDR2 is FYNNEI. The germline V and J ends were trimmed by 1 base and 9 bases, with 4 bases remaining between them. The CDR3 totals 11 residues. CDR3 residues: CASSEEGPQHF. As DNA, the CDR3 is TGTGCCAGCAGTGAAGAAGGGCCCCAGCATTTT.

This chain uses TRBV9 with TRBJ1-1; D unclear. Trimming left V 1 base short and J 0 bases short, with 4 bases between. CDR1 and CDR2 (germline): SGDLS, YYNGEE. CDR3 length: 13 amino acids. CDR3 sequence reads: CASSVSLNTEAFF. In nucleotides, the CDR3 is TGTGCCAGCAGCGTAAGCTTGAACACTGAAGCTTTCTTT.

This clonotype was counted between two and nine times. The rearrangement uses TRBV20-1 and TRBJ2-1; D call uncertain. There are 15 residues in the CDR3. Germline V gene lookup returns CDR1 DFQATT and CDR2 SNEGSKA (reference sequence). V was trimmed by 1 base and J by 5 bases, leaving 15 bases between them. As DNA, the CDR3 is TGCAGTGCTAGAGGCGACAAGAGGCCCCACAATGAGCAGTTCTTC. Translation: CSARGDKRPHNEQFF.

There are a few counts of this clonotype. V usage is TRBV7-6 and J usage is TRBJ2-7, with D perhaps matching TRBD1 (6 bases). The CDR3 is 15 residues long. The germline V gene has CDR1 SGHVS and CDR2 FNYEAQ. Trimming took off 1 base at V and 2 bases at J, with 12 bases between the two ends. CDR3 coding DNA: TGTGCCAGCAGCTTAGGGTCAGGGGTAACCTACGAGCAGTACTTC. Protein product: CASSLGSGVTYEQYF. Filled out from reference TRBV7-6 and TRBJ2-7, the complete variable domain reads GAGVSQSPRYKVTKRGQDVALRCDPISGHVSLYWYRQALGQGPEFLTYFNYEAQQDKSGLPNDRFSAERPEGSISTLTIQRTEQRDSAMYRCASSLGSGVTYEQYFGPGTRLTVT.

This chain links TRBV10-2 with TRBJ2-3, with TRBD2 identical over 11 bases. In germline, CDR1 is WSHSY, CDR2 SAAADI. Losses at the gene ends were 5 bases for V and 2 bases for J; bases not matched to a gene: 6. This CDR3 has 16 amino acids. This CDR3 reads CASSPLAGGTTDTQYF. CDR3 DNA sequence: TGCGCCAGCAGTCCCCTAGCGGGAGGAACCACAGATACGCAGTATTTT.

The chain links TRBV7-6 to TRBJ1-2, with 9 bases matching TRBD1. Trimming at V came to 5 bases and at J to 7 bases, leaving 14 bases not matched to a gene. This CDR3 has 16 amino acids. CDR1 and CDR2 (germline): SGHVS, FNYEAQ. The DNA for the CDR3 is TGTGCCAGCAGCGCCCCCGGGACAGGGATCGGGGTTGGCTACACCTTC. Translated: CASSAPGTGIGVGYTF.

The chain has TRBV5-6 and TRBJ1-2; D may be TRBD1 (5 bases). V gave up 4 bases and J gave up 8 bases, with 9 bases separating them. CDR1 is SGHDT and CDR2 is YYEEEE in the germline V gene. There are 11 residues in the CDR3. As DNA, the CDR3 is TGTGCCAGCAGCCCTGGACACGGCTACACCTTC. Amino acids: CASSPGHGYTF.

The chain recombines TRBV25-1 with TRBJ2-3, with TRBD2 matching 12 bases. The V segment lost 8 bases and the J segment 4 bases; nucleotides outside the gene matches: 13. The germline CDR1 and CDR2 sequences are MGHDK and SYGVNS. This CDR3 is built from 17 residues. The CDR3 is CASGLQRSSGRADTQYF. DNA of the CDR3: TGTGCCAGCGGCCTACAGCGCTCTAGCGGGAGGGCAGATACGCAGTATTTT.

This clonotype was seen only a few times. V and J are TRBV7-9 and TRBJ1-6; TRBD1 is a possible D gene (5 bases). Germline V lookup: CDR1 SEHNR, CDR2 FQNEAQ (reference sequence). Trimming took 4 bases from V and 12 from J, leaving 10 bases between them. CDR3 length: 12 residues. CDR3 residues: CASSSSGGPLHF. The DNA of the CDR3 is TGTGCCAGCAGCTCCTCGGGGGGACCCCTCCACTTT. The variable domain in full, with the rest retrieved from reference TRBV7-9 and TRBJ1-6, is DTGVSQNPRHKITKRGQNVTFRCDPISEHNRLYWYRQTLGQGPEFLTYFQNEAQLEKSRLLSDRFSAERPKGSFSTLEIQRTEQGDSAMYLCASSSSGGPLHFGNGTRLTVT.

This chain links TRBV19 with TRBJ2-7, with TRBD1 identical over 9 bases. V was pared by 1 base and J by 2 bases, with 0 bases of the junction left unmatched. Germline V gene data show CDR1 as LNHDA and CDR2 as SQIVND (reference sequence). The CDR3 consists of 14 residues. The CDR3 DNA reads as TGTGCCAGTAGTATAGGACAGGGGGCCTACGAGCAGTACTTC. Protein product: CASSIGQGAYEQYF.

The chain joins TRBV6-4 to TRBJ2-1; perhaps TRBD2 as D (6 bases). This CDR3 comprises 12 residues. Germline V lookup: CDR1 MRHNA, CDR2 SNTAGT. V shed 7 bases and J shed 10 bases, with 14 bases lying between them. CDR3 DNA: TGTGCCAGCACCAGGGACTTAAGGGAGCAGTTCTTC. Protein sequence: CASTRDLREQFF.

This rearrangement joins TRBV19 to TRBJ2-5; no definite D call. This CDR3 has 13 residues. V lost 3 bases and J 1 base, leaving 6 bases between the germline ends. Germline loops: CDR1 LNHDA, CDR2 SQIVND (reference sequence). CDR3 bases: TGTGCCAGTAGTATCCTACTCCAAGAGACCCAGTACTTC. Translation gives CASSILLQETQYF.

This clonotype was detected only a few times. The chain has TRBV10-3 and TRBJ2-1; D is perhaps TRBD1 (6 bases). CDR1 is ENHRY and CDR2 is SYGVKD in the germline V gene. The V gene lost 6 bases and the J gene lost 1 base, with 10 bases spanning the gap. This CDR3 spans 14 amino acids. In nucleotides, the CDR3 is TGTGCCATCAGCCCACAGGGTTCCTACAATGAGCAGTTCTTC. It is translated as CAISPQGSYNEQFF.

As to this clonotype: A much larger clonotype is one base distant, so this may be a read error. The chain combines TRBV20-1 with TRBJ2-5; perhaps TRBD2 as D (6 bases). The germline V and J ends were trimmed by 7 bases and 4 bases, with 13 bases remaining between them. The CDR3 has 12 amino acids. Germline V gene sequence: CDR1 DFQATT, CDR2 SNEGSKA (reference sequence). The CDR3 is CSGEDYGETQYF. DNA for the CDR3: TGCAGTGGCGAGGACTACGGAGAGACCCAGTACTTC.

This sequence joins TRBV29-1 and TRBJ2-3; D could derive from TRBD1 or TRBD2 (6 bases each). The germline CDR1 and CDR2 sequences are SQVTM and ANQGSEA. V lost 7 bases to trimming and J lost 8 bases, with 13 bases between them. The CDR3 runs to 11 residues. The CDR3 region is CSGGATPTQYF. As DNA, the CDR3 is TGCAGCGGGGGGGCTACCCCTACGCAGTATTTT.

The gene calls are TRBV10-3 and TRBJ2-1; possibly TRBD1 for D (6 bases). Germline-derived CDR1 and CDR2 are ENHRY and SYGVKD. The V and J ends lost 3 bases and 2 bases respectively, with 11 bases between them. The CDR3 has 15 residues. For the CDR3, the DNA is TGTGCCATCAGTGATAGGGCAGGGGCCTACAATGAGCAGTTCTTC. Protein product: CAISDRAGAYNEQFF.

On this clonotype: Sequence at one end of the junction differs from germline and may be a read error. V and J are TRBV25-1 and TRBJ2-3, with 10 bases identical to TRBD2. Per the germline V gene, CDR1 is MGHDK and CDR2 is SYGVNS. The CDR3 has 15 amino acids. The CDR3, as DNA: TGCGCCAGCAGCACTAGCGGGGATAGCACAGATACGCAGTATTTT. This gives the protein CASSTSGDSTDTQYF.